Each of the 26 T cell receptor beta chains below was sequenced from the same sample in a study of shared clonotypes between healthy human individuals. TCRdb's table, derived via immunoSEQ multiplex PCR, lists solely in-frame clones and lacks some. This table has under 1 million clones, around 92% appearing once. Terminally differentiated effector memory CD45RA+ cells were left out of the naive CD8 fraction, which was CD45RO-negative and positively selected for CCR7. Sequencing input: naive CD8+ T cells sorted from blood. The receptors come from a man younger than 40 in good health.

The CDR3 spells CASSWEREDSYNEQFF. The CDR3 coding sequence is TGTGCCAGCAGTTGGGAGCGGGAGGACTCCTACAATGAGCAGTTCTTC. The chain links TRBV13 to TRBJ2-1; 9 bases align to TRBD2. This CDR3 has 16 amino acids. CDR1 is PRHDT, CDR2 FYEKMQ, per germline (reference sequence). V shed 6 bases and J 0 bases; nucleotides not matched to a gene: 6.

As concerns this clone: The sample contains more than one DNA sequence encoding this CDR3. The CDR3 reads CASSLVGGTYEQYF. The DNA of the CDR3 is TGTGCCAGCAGCTTAGTTGGGGGGACGTACGAGCAGTACTTC. The chain carries TRBV7-9 and TRBJ2-7, with D tentatively TRBD2 (6 bases). The CDR3 has 14 amino acids. Germline assignment: CDR1 SEHNR and CDR2 FQNEAQ (reference sequence). V dropped 1 base and J dropped 4 bases, with 11 bases sitting between them.

The chain is built from TRBV9 and TRBJ2-1, with 7 bases aligning to TRBD2. Germline trimming cut 5 bases from V and 8 bases from J; bases unmatched to any gene: 10. This CDR3 has 14 residues. From germline, CDR1 is SGDLS and CDR2 YYNGEE. The CDR3 region has the DNA TGTGCCAGCAGTCATAGGGAGGGGAGGGATGAGCAGTTCTTC. Its protein is CASSHREGRDEQFF.

The chain employs TRBV5-4 and TRBJ2-5, with 11 nucleotides matching TRBD2. The CDR3 has 17 residues. Trimming removed 0 bases from V and 4 bases from J; junction bases left unmatched: 8. Germline assignment: CDR1 SGHNT and CDR2 YYREEE (reference sequence). The CDR3 reads CASSLEPLAGGGETQYF. Written as DNA, the CDR3 is TGTGCCAGCAGCTTGGAACCCTTAGCGGGAGGGGGAGAGACCCAGTACTTC. Supplemented by reference TRBV5-4 and TRBJ2-5, the full variable domain reads ETGVTQSPTHLIKTRGQQVTLRCSSQSGHNTVSWYQQALGQGPQFIFQYYREEENGRGNFPPRFSGLQFPNYSSELNVNALELDDSALYLCASSLEPLAGGGETQYFGPGTRLLVL.

The chain couples TRBV4-1 to TRBJ2-7; D might be TRBD2 (6 bases). This CDR3 comprises 15 residues. The V gene lost 0 bases and the J gene lost 0 bases, with 9 bases spanning the gap. Germline V gives CDR1 MGHRA, CDR2 YSYEKL. In nucleotides, the CDR3 is TGCGCCAGCAGCCAAGAGTCTAGCGACTCCTACGAGCAGTACTTC. This sequence encodes CASSQESSDSYEQYF.

The V gene is TRBV7-2, the J gene TRBJ1-3; weak D call: TRBD1 (5 bases). Trimming stripped 1 base from V and 0 bases from J, with 13 bases between. The CDR3 is made up of 17 amino acids. CDR1 and CDR2 from the germline V gene are SGHTA and FQGNSA. The CDR3 DNA sequence: TGTGCCAGCAGCTTAGATCGTGACAGCTTCTCTGGAAACACCATATATTTT. Translating gives CASSLDRDSFSGNTIYF.

As DNA, the CDR3 is TGTGCCAGCAGTTCGACTAGCGGGAGTACCCACGAGCAGTACTTC. This codes for CASSSTSGSTHEQYF. The chain uses TRBV9 and TRBJ2-7; TRBD2 aligns across 12 bases. V shed 5 bases, J shed 5 bases, and the junction held 8 bases outside the gene matches. The CDR3 length is 15 residues. Germline V lookup: CDR1 SGDLS, CDR2 YYNGEE.

V gene TRBV5-4 combines with J gene TRBJ2-7; D is unresolved. The CDR3 runs to 15 residues. Germline V gene data show CDR1 as SGHNT and CDR2 as YYREEE (reference sequence). V dropped 6 bases and J dropped 2 bases, with 18 bases sitting between them. The CDR3 spells CASTKEYSRTYEQYF. The DNA for the CDR3 is TGTGCCAGCACCAAGGAGTATAGTAGAACCTACGAGCAGTACTTC.

This clone has only one observation. This chain connects TRBV9 to TRBJ2-1; D could derive from TRBD1 or TRBD2 (6 bases each). The germline gives CDR1 SGDLS, CDR2 YYNGEE. CDR3 size: 16 residues. V lost 4 bases and J lost 6, with 20 bases in between. The CDR3: CASSPWGAQARNEQFF. In DNA, the CDR3 is TGTGCCAGCAGCCCCTGGGGGGCCCAGGCTCGCAATGAGCAGTTCTTC.

This clone was seen only a few times. The chain combines TRBV5-5 with TRBJ2-7; D call uncertain. V was trimmed by 1 base and J by 5 bases, leaving 4 bases between them. Germline values: CDR1 SGHKS, CDR2 YYEKEE (reference sequence). There are 11 residues in the CDR3. CDR3 nucleotides: TGTGCCAGCAGCTTGAGTCACGAGCAGTACTTC. Protein product: CASSLSHEQYF. The whole variable domain, filled in from reference TRBV5-5 and TRBJ2-7, reads DAGVTQSPTHLIKTRGQQVTLRCSPISGHKSVSWYQQVLGQGPQFIFQYYEKEERGRGNFPDRFSARQFPNYSSELNVNALLLGDSALYLCASSLSHEQYFGPGTRLTVT.

The rearrangement links TRBV30 to TRBJ2-3, with TRBD1 identical over 7 bases. The length of the CDR3 is 13 residues. Looked up from germline, CDR1 is GTSNPN and CDR2 is SVGIG (reference sequence). V shed 1 base and J 8 bases; nucleotides not matched to a gene: 6. The CDR3 loop is CAWSDTGAVTQYF. Here the CDR3 DNA reads TGTGCCTGGAGTGATACAGGGGCAGTTACGCAGTATTTT.

CDR3 nucleotide sequence: TGCGCCAGCAGCCGGGAAGACACTGAAGCTTTCTTT. It codes for CASSREDTEAFF. The V and J genes are TRBV5-1 and TRBJ1-1; D gene unclear. Germline V gene lookup returns CDR1 SGHRS and CDR2 YFSETQ. Trimming left V 4 bases short and J 3 bases short, with 7 bases between. The CDR3 is made up of 12 amino acids.

The genes are TRBV4-3 and TRBJ2-1; 8 bases match TRBD2. The length of the CDR3 is 15 residues. CDR1 is LGHNA and CDR2 is YSLEER in the germline V gene. With 1 base clipped from V and 8 bases from J, the junction kept 7 bases outside the gene matches. The CDR3 region is CASSQVSGGPYEQFF. Here the CDR3 DNA reads TGCGCCAGCAGCCAAGTGTCGGGAGGGCCTTATGAGCAGTTCTTC.

The genes are TRBV21-1 and TRBJ2-2; the DNA was not used to check the table's D call, TRBD2. TRBV21-1 is flagged as a pseudogene. The CDR3 is 24 amino acids. CDR3 region: CASSKVGLIRFRNSGRVHTGELFF. The CDR3 DNA sequence: TGTGCCAGCAGCAAAGTTGGGTTGATCCGGTTTCGAAACTCCGGGAGGGTCCACACCGGGGAGCTGTTTTTT.

The chain employs TRBV2 and TRBJ2-5, with a possible D match to TRBD1 (6 bases). This CDR3 is 16 amino acids long. V shed 3 bases and J shed 3 bases, with 17 bases lying between them. Germline assignment: CDR1 SNHLY and CDR2 FYNNEI. The CDR3 protein is CASSEATVRGEETQYF. Written as DNA, the CDR3 is TGTGCCAGCAGTGAGGCGACCGTCAGGGGCGAAGAGACCCAGTACTTC.

The chain recombines TRBV7-2 with TRBJ2-1, with a weak D call TRBD1 (6 bases). The CDR3 is 13 amino acids. CDR1 is SGHTA, CDR2 FQGNSA, per germline. Trimming removed 6 bases from V and 9 bases from J, with 15 bases in between. Here the CDR3 DNA reads TGTGCCAGCAGGCTGGACAGCTGGGTTGAGCAGTTCTTC. It encodes CASRLDSWVEQFF.

The chain combines TRBV15 with TRBJ2-1; TRBD2 agrees at 14 bases. The CDR3 spans 15 residues. V was pared by 5 bases and J by 6 bases, with 3 bases of the junction left unmatched. Germline V lookup: CDR1 LNHNV, CDR2 YYDKDF (reference sequence). CDR3: CATSSTSGRVNEQFF. As DNA, the CDR3 is TGTGCCACCAGCTCGACTAGCGGGAGGGTCAATGAGCAGTTCTTC.

The chain couples TRBV2 to TRBJ2-7; D possibly matches TRBD1 or TRBD2 (6 bases each). This CDR3 spans 15 amino acids. Trimming removed 7 bases at V and 3 bases at J, with 19 bases between. The V gene's germline CDR1 is SNHLY and CDR2 FYNNEI. CDR3 in DNA: TGTGCCAGCACCGAAGGAGGGGGAATTGGCTACGAGCAGTACTTC. Protein product: CASTEGGGIGYEQYF.

This sequence joins TRBV18 and TRBJ2-2; 10 positions agree with TRBD2. The CDR3 sequence is 17 residues long. V was pared by 0 bases and J by 3 bases, with 4 bases of the junction left unmatched. Per the germline V gene, CDR1 is KGHSH and CDR2 is LQKENI. The CDR3 spells CASSPPPGLAYTGELFF. CDR3 nucleotide sequence: TGTGCCAGCTCACCACCACCGGGACTAGCGTACACCGGGGAGCTGTTTTTT.

The gene calls are TRBV14 and TRBJ2-7; 12 bases agree with TRBD1. Germline V gene lookup returns CDR1 SGHDN and CDR2 FVKESK. The CDR3 runs to 16 residues. Germline trimming cut 2 bases from V and 5 bases from J; bases unmatched to any gene: 7. CDR3 in amino acids: CASSQSWDRGLHEQYF. CDR3 DNA sequence: TGTGCCAGCAGCCAAAGCTGGGACAGGGGGCTTCACGAGCAGTACTTC.

The chain has TRBV7-8 and TRBJ2-3, with TRBD1 matching over 7 bases. The germline gives CDR1 SGHVS, CDR2 FQNEAQ. Trimming cost V 5 bases and J 6 bases; bases outside gene matches: 11. The CDR3 is made up of 15 amino acids. The CDR3: CASSAVDRPDDTQYF. The CDR3 DNA reads as TGTGCCAGCAGCGCAGTGGACAGGCCCGACGATACGCAGTATTTT.

V usage is TRBV16 and J usage is TRBJ2-7; 7 nucleotides line up with TRBD2. J gave up 6 bases and V 0 bases, and 11 bases lay outside the gene matches. The CDR3 has 16 residues. The germline V gene encodes CDR1 KGHSY and CDR2 FQNENV. The CDR3 nucleotides read TGTGCCAGCAGCCAATCTCGGTCCGGGAGGTTAGCCGAGCAGTACTTC. It translates to CASSQSRSGRLAEQYF.

The gene calls are TRBV6-5 and TRBJ2-1; 9 nucleotides match TRBD2. The V segment lost 5 bases and the J segment 3 bases; nucleotides outside the gene matches: 2. The CDR3 loop spans 14 amino acids. Germline CDR1 reads MNHEY; CDR2 reads SVGAGI. Here the CDR3 DNA reads TGTGCCAGCAGTGTTAGCGGGGGCTACAATGAGCAGTTCTTC. Its translation: CASSVSGGYNEQFF.

This chain links TRBV4-1 with TRBJ2-7; 12 bases align to TRBD2. This CDR3 region has 21 residues. Germline trimming cut 3 bases from V and 2 bases from J; bases unmatched to any gene: 20. Germline V gene data show CDR1 as MGHRA and CDR2 as YSYEKL. CDR3 coding DNA: TGCGCCAGCAGCCAGGGACTGTTGGGGACAGAGGGACTAGCGGGCCCCTACGAGCAGTACTTC. This encodes CASSQGLLGTEGLAGPYEQYF.

This clone was recorded only once. The rearrangement joins TRBV27 to TRBJ2-5, with 9 bases identical to TRBD2. Germline trimming cut 5 bases from V and 5 bases from J; bases unmatched to any gene: 12. In germline, CDR1 is MNHEY, CDR2 SMNVEV (reference sequence). The CDR3 has 16 amino acids. In nucleotides, the CDR3 is TGTGCCAGCAGTCCCTCAATAGCGGGAGAGTTGGAGACCCAGTACTTC. As protein: CASSPSIAGELETQYF.

This chain links TRBV27 with TRBJ2-7, with D possibly TRBD2 on 6 matching bases. With 4 bases removed from V and 2 bases from J, the gap between germline ends came to 12 bases. Germline loops: CDR1 MNHEY, CDR2 SMNVEV (reference sequence). The CDR3 covers 14 residues. CDR3: CASSSGLTTYEQYF. CDR3 bases: TGTGCCAGCAGTTCGGGACTGACCACCTACGAGCAGTACTTC.